The next 28 T cell receptor beta chains were all read from a single sample in a study of blood T cell repertoires in COVID-19. The repertoire was sequenced with immunoSEQ multiplex PCR; TCRdb's copy has only in-frame clones and lacks some. The table has around 200,000 clones, about 83% seen once. The specimen was peripheral blood. These receptors were obtained from a woman aged 40 to 55 with active or convalescent COVID-19.

The rearrangement links TRBV27 to TRBJ1-6; TRBD1 matches at 9 bases. Per germline, CDR1 MNHEY and CDR2 SMNVEV (reference sequence). V lost 6 bases and J lost 7; bases outside the gene matches: 4. This CDR3 comprises 14 residues. As DNA, the CDR3 is TGTGCCAGCAGAACGGACAGGGGAAATTCACCCCTCCACTTT. Translation: CASRTDRGNSPLHF.

This clone was counted a single time. Other DNA sequences in the sample encode the same CDR3. V is TRBV5-1 and J is TRBJ1-1; D possibly corresponds to TRBD1 (6 bases). The CDR3 is made up of 14 amino acids. From germline, CDR1 is SGHRS and CDR2 YFSETQ. The V gene lost 0 bases and the J gene lost 5 bases, with 11 bases spanning the gap. The CDR3 DNA is TGCGCCAGCAGCTTGGGCCAGGGGCGAACTGAAGCTTTCTTT. This gives the protein CASSLGQGRTEAFF. Complete variable domain (other parts from reference TRBV5-1 and TRBJ1-1): KAGVTQTPRYLIKTRGQQVTLSCSPISGHRSVSWYQQTPGQGLQFLFEYFSETQRNKGNFPGRFSGRQFSNSRSEMNVSTLELGDSALYLCASSLGQGRTEAFFGQGTRLTVV.

V is TRBV19 and J is TRBJ1-5; 11 bases map to TRBD1. This CDR3 has 16 residues. Germline CDR1 reads LNHDA; CDR2 reads SQIVND (reference sequence). Unmatched junction bases numbered 2, after V lost 1 base and J lost 3 bases. The chain's CDR3 is CASSIVGQGDNQPQHF. In DNA form, the CDR3 reads TGTGCCAGTAGTATAGTGGGACAGGGGGACAATCAGCCCCAGCATTTT.

J is TRBJ1-2 and V is TRBV11-3, with D perhaps TRBD1 (6 bases). Trimming pared 5 bases from V and 3 bases from J, leaving 19 bases between. Germline V gene data show CDR1 as SGHNT and CDR2 as YENEEA. The CDR3 contains 16 residues. In nucleotides, the CDR3 is TGTGCCAGCAGCGCGACGACAGGCCCGGCGGACTATGGCTACACCTTC. Encoded protein: CASSATTGPADYGYTF.

The chain is built from TRBV9 and TRBJ1-3, with TRBD1 matching 7 bases. Germline trimming cut 3 bases from V and 1 base from J; bases unmatched to any gene: 4. The CDR3 loop spans 15 amino acids. The germline gives CDR1 SGDLS, CDR2 YYNGEE. The DNA for the CDR3 is TGTGCCAGCAGCGGACAGGGAGGATCTGGAAACACCATATATTTT. This encodes CASSGQGGSGNTIYF. The full variable domain, its missing parts supplied by reference TRBV9 and TRBJ1-3, is DSGVTQTPKHLITATGQRVTLRCSPRSGDLSVYWYQQSLDQGLQFLIQYYNGEERAKGNILERFSAQQFPDLHSELNLSSLELGDSALYFCASSGQGGSGNTIYFGEGSWLTVV.

The chain couples TRBV7-9 to TRBJ2-2; TRBD2 agrees at 7 bases. Germline CDR1 reads SEHNR; CDR2 reads FQNEAQ (reference sequence). The CDR3 is 17 residues long. J lost 2 bases, V lost 4 bases, and 10 bases had no gene match. The CDR3 DNA sequence: TGTGCCAGCAGCTCCCCCCAGGGCGGGGGTAACACCGGGGAGCTGTTTTTT. Residues: CASSSPQGGGNTGELFF.

This clone was picked up many times. The rearrangement uses TRBV19 and TRBJ1-4, with TRBD1 matching over 10 bases. CDR3 length: 14 residues. The germline gives CDR1 LNHDA, CDR2 SQIVND (reference sequence). With V trimmed by 4 bases and J by 7 bases, 3 bases remained unmatched. CDR3: CASSTTGGAEKLFF. CDR3 sequence (DNA): TGTGCCAGTAGTACGACAGGGGGCGCTGAAAAACTGTTTTTT. The variable domain in full, with the rest retrieved from reference TRBV19 and TRBJ1-4, is DGGITQSPKYLFRKEGQNVTLSCEQNLNHDAMYWYRQDPGQGLRLIYYSQIVNDFQKGDIAEGYSVSREKKESFPLTVTSAQKNPTAFYLCASSTTGGAEKLFFGSGTQLSVL.

J is TRBJ1-4 and V is TRBV6-1; D ambiguous. Per germline, CDR1 MNHNS and CDR2 SASEGT. Deletions cut 1 base from V and 8 bases from J, with 8 bases between. The CDR3 is 13 residues long. Here the CDR3 reads CASSEGGGEKLFF. In DNA, the CDR3 is TGTGCCAGCAGTGAAGGAGGAGGGGAAAAACTGTTTTTT.

Details on this clone: Other nucleotide sequences from this sample produce the same CDR3. The V and J genes are TRBV30 and TRBJ2-1, with 8 positions matching TRBD2. This CDR3 has 15 residues. Trimming cost V 0 bases and J 4 bases; bases outside gene matches: 5. From germline, CDR1 is GTSNPN and CDR2 SVGIG (reference sequence). In DNA form, the CDR3 reads TGTGCCTGGAGTGTAACTAGCGGCCCTTACAATGAGCAGTTCTTC. Its translation is CAWSVTSGPYNEQFF.

The V gene is TRBV2, the J gene TRBJ2-7, with D possibly matching TRBD2 (6 bases). The germline V gene encodes CDR1 SNHLY and CDR2 FYNNEI. This CDR3 has 12 amino acids. V lost 7 bases, J lost 7 bases, and 14 bases lay in between. The CDR3 sequence is CASTTRAGEQYF. CDR3 nucleotide sequence: TGTGCCAGCACCACAAGGGCGGGGGAGCAGTACTTC. The entire variable domain, with the rest obtained from reference TRBV2 and TRBJ2-7, is as follows: EPEVTQTPSHQVTQMGQEVILRCVPISNHLYFYWYRQILGQKVEFLVSFYNNEISEKSEIFDDQFSVERPDGSNFTLKIRSTKLEDSAMYFCASTTRAGEQYFGPGTRLTVT.

The V call is TRBV7-2, the J call TRBJ2-7; 9 bases map to TRBD1. The CDR3 is 16 amino acids. The germline V gene has CDR1 SGHTA and CDR2 FQGNSA. V trimming: 5 bases; J trimming: 3 bases; junction bases outside the gene matches: 11. CDR3 sequence (DNA): TGTGCCAGCAGCGGCAGTACAGGGGGCACAAACTACGAGCAGTACTTC. It is translated as CASSGSTGGTNYEQYF.

Of note for this clone: This sample also contains other DNA sequences that code for the same CDR3. The chain employs TRBV5-4 and TRBJ2-7; TRBD1 might be the D (5 bases). There are 15 residues in the CDR3. Germline values: CDR1 SGHNT, CDR2 YYREEE (reference sequence). V gave up 0 bases and J gave up 0 bases, with 10 bases separating them. This chain's CDR3 is CASSLGQGSSYEQYF. The CDR3 DNA reads TGTGCCAGCAGCTTGGGGCAGGGCAGCTCCTACGAGCAGTACTTC. Using reference TRBV5-4 and TRBJ2-7 for the parts outside the CDR3, the full variable domain is ETGVTQSPTHLIKTRGQQVTLRCSSQSGHNTVSWYQQALGQGPQFIFQYYREEENGRGNFPPRFSGLQFPNYSSELNVNALELDDSALYLCASSLGQGSSYEQYFGPGTRLTVT.

The gene calls are TRBV3-1 (or the pseudogene TRBV3-2) and TRBJ1-2; 9 bases fit TRBD1. Per the germline V gene, CDR1 is LGHDT and CDR2 is YNNKEL (reference sequence). The V segment lost 3 bases and the J segment 0 bases; nucleotides outside the gene matches: 5. The length of the CDR3 is 16 residues. This chain's CDR3 is CASSQPGTGSNYGYTF. As DNA, the CDR3 is TGTGCCAGCAGCCAGCCGGGGACAGGGTCTAACTATGGCTACACCTTC.

This chain uses TRBV10-2 with TRBJ2-1; D is perhaps TRBD2 (7 bases). This CDR3 has 13 amino acids. Trimming removed 10 bases from V and 9 bases from J, with 19 bases in between. Germline lookup yields CDR1 WSHSY and CDR2 SAAADI. The CDR3: CATTGGRGGEQFF. CDR3 nucleotides: TGCGCCACCACTGGCGGGAGAGGGGGTGAGCAGTTCTTC.

This chain joins TRBV6-5 and TRBJ2-5, with TRBD1 identical over 10 bases. J gave up 1 base and V 4 bases, and 6 bases lay outside the gene matches. Germline V lookup: CDR1 MNHEY, CDR2 SVGAGI. The CDR3 is made up of 16 amino acids. DNA of the CDR3: TGTGCCAGCAGTTCCCGACAGGGGGCCTTCCAAGAGACCCAGTACTTC. Amino acids: CASSSRQGAFQETQYF.

The chain has TRBV9 and TRBJ2-2, with unresolved D. This CDR3 has 15 residues. Germline lookup yields CDR1 SGDLS and CDR2 YYNGEE. The V gene lost 3 bases and the J gene lost 4 bases, with 13 bases spanning the gap. CDR3 loop: CASSAQATFTGELFF. CDR3 nucleotide sequence: TGTGCCAGCAGCGCCCAAGCTACGTTCACCGGGGAGCTGTTTTTT.

V and J are TRBV18 and TRBJ1-2; 8 bases align to TRBD1. The CDR3 loop spans 15 amino acids. The germline V gene has CDR1 KGHSH and CDR2 LQKENI. V trimming: 6 bases; J trimming: 4 bases; junction bases outside the gene matches: 10. CDR3 nucleotide sequence: TGTGCCAGCTCTCCCGGACAGGGTCCTTCCTATGGCTACACCTTC. Residues: CASSPGQGPSYGYTF.

In its sample, this clone was seen once. This chain links TRBV19 with TRBJ2-7, with a possible D match to TRBD1 (6 bases). The V gene lost 7 bases and the J gene lost 5 bases, with 18 bases spanning the gap. The CDR3 consists of 14 residues. CDR1 and CDR2 (germline): LNHDA, SQIVND (reference sequence). The CDR3 DNA reads TGTGCCAGTAATCCCGCCGGGACACCCCACGAGCAGTACTTC. It codes for CASNPAGTPHEQYF.

V and J are TRBV19 and TRBJ1-2; tentative D call: TRBD1 (5 bases). CDR1 is LNHDA, CDR2 SQIVND, per germline (reference sequence). The CDR3 loop spans 14 amino acids. Trimming took 7 bases from V and 5 from J, leaving 17 bases between them. The CDR3, as DNA: TGTGCCAGTAACCTCTCTAACCGGGGGTATGGCTACACCTTC. Translation: CASNLSNRGYGYTF. Based on the CDR3 plus reference TRBV19 and TRBJ1-2, the full variable domain is DGGITQSPKYLFRKEGQNVTLSCEQNLNHDAMYWYRQDPGQGLRLIYYSQIVNDFQKGDIAEGYSVSREKKESFPLTVTSAQKNPTAFYLCASNLSNRGYGYTFGSGTRLTVV.

The chain recombines TRBV11-3 with TRBJ2-7, with 7 bases matching TRBD1. The CDR3 has 14 residues. Germline V lookup: CDR1 SGHNT, CDR2 YENEEA. V lost 3 bases and J lost 4; bases outside the gene matches: 6. CDR3 in DNA: TGTGCCAGCAGCTTCTCCGGGACAGTTTACGAGCAGTACTTC. As protein: CASSFSGTVYEQYF.

The chain recombines TRBV28 with TRBJ2-3; D may be TRBD2 (6 bases). The CDR3 is 13 residues long. CDR1 and CDR2 from the germline V gene are MDHEN and SYDVKM. V gave up 8 bases and J gave up 0 bases, with 9 bases separating them. The CDR3 here is CASGGSSTDTQYF. The CDR3 DNA sequence: TGTGCCAGCGGGGGGTCTAGCACAGATACGCAGTATTTT.

The chain is built from TRBV29-1 and TRBJ2-7; TRBD1 matches at 8 bases. The V gene end was trimmed by 6 bases and the J gene end by 4 bases; junction bases not matched to a gene: 14. Germline loops: CDR1 SQVTM, CDR2 ANQGSEA. This CDR3 region has 15 residues. This CDR3 reads CSVSRQGTKIYEQYF. In DNA form, the CDR3 reads TGCAGCGTAAGTAGACAGGGGACGAAGATATACGAGCAGTACTTC.

The chain uses TRBV6-2 or TRBV6-3 and TRBJ2-3; D is perhaps TRBD1 (6 bases). V lost 4 bases and J 4 bases, leaving 15 bases between the germline ends. Looked up from germline, CDR1 is MNHEY and CDR2 is SVGEGT. The CDR3 runs 15 residues. In DNA form, the CDR3 reads TGTGCCAGCAGTTTTTCTCTCAGGGGAGCAGATACGCAGTATTTT. Translation gives CASSFSLRGADTQYF.

The genes are TRBV5-1 and TRBJ1-4; the D gene is possibly TRBD1 (5 bases). Germline assignment: CDR1 SGHRS and CDR2 YFSETQ. The length of the CDR3 is 17 residues. V was trimmed by 2 bases and J by 3 bases, leaving 17 bases between them. The CDR3 DNA sequence: TGCGCCAGCAGCTTTACCAGGGTTCGTGGATCTAATGAAAAACTGTTTTTT. It translates to CASSFTRVRGSNEKLFF.

The chain combines TRBV5-1 with TRBJ1-4, with 7 bases fitting TRBD1. Unmatched junction bases numbered 4, after V lost 4 bases and J lost 7 bases. Germline V gene data show CDR1 as SGHRS and CDR2 as YFSETQ. The length of the CDR3 is 13 residues. CDR3 in amino acids: CASSGQVTEKLFF. The CDR3 coding sequence is TGCGCCAGCAGCGGACAGGTGACTGAAAAACTGTTTTTT.

V is TRBV6-2 or TRBV6-3 and J is TRBJ1-5; D is perhaps TRBD1 (6 bases). Trimming cost V 5 bases and J 2 bases, with 13 bases left between them. Germline assignment: CDR1 MNHEY and CDR2 SVGEGT. This CDR3 is 15 amino acids long. The CDR3 DNA reads TGTGCCAGCAGTCCGCGGGGGCGCGGCAATCAGCCCCAGCATTTT. It encodes CASSPRGRGNQPQHF.

V and J are TRBV18 and TRBJ2-7, with 11 bases matching TRBD1. With V trimmed by 6 bases and J by 6 bases, 16 bases remained unmatched. In germline, CDR1 is KGHSH, CDR2 LQKENI. The CDR3 consists of 17 residues. DNA for the CDR3: TGTGCCAGCTCTCCGGACAGGGGGCCATCCCACCAAGGCGAGCAGTACTTC. This translates into CASSPDRGPSHQGEQYF.

The chain carries TRBV29-1 and TRBJ2-3, with 8 bases matching TRBD2. In germline, CDR1 is SQVTM, CDR2 ANQGSEA. The CDR3 runs to 15 residues. V lost 1 base to trimming and J lost 3 bases; unmatched junction nucleotides: 6. The CDR3 sequence is CSVEGPAGATDTQYF. The CDR3 DNA sequence: TGCAGCGTTGAAGGCCCAGCGGGGGCTACAGATACGCAGTATTTT.